The 26 T cell receptor beta chains given below trace back to one sample, sequenced in a study of molecular identifiers for immune sequencing clone quantification. TCRdb ran MiXCR on the PCR reads and lists one entry per CDR3 protein. The sample yields 460,000 or so distinct CDR3 sequences, around 23% seen once. Sequenced material: naive CD8+ T cells from blood, with Jurkat cell RNA spiked in. This sample's subset: FACS-sorted CD8+CD4-CCR7+CD45RA+ naive T cells. The receptors stem from a human donor in good health. Some libraries in this study had Jurkat cell RNA spiked in.

There are many counts of this clonotype. This chain joins TRBV28 and TRBJ2-1; 9 bases map to TRBD2. V shed 4 bases, J shed 6 bases, and the junction held 4 bases outside the gene matches. The CDR3 contains 14 residues. The germline V gene encodes CDR1 MDHEN and CDR2 SYDVKM. CDR3 region: CASSSAGGRNEQFF. The DNA of the CDR3 is TGTGCCAGCAGTTCGGCGGGAGGGCGCAATGAGCAGTTCTTC.

This clonotype was seen ten or more times. The chain links TRBV5-1 to TRBJ1-1; D is unresolved. Per germline, CDR1 SGHRS and CDR2 YFSETQ. CDR3 size: 13 residues. V was cut by 5 bases and J by 1 base, with 9 bases left in between. The CDR3 spells CASRYNQNTEAFF. CDR3 nucleotide sequence: TGCGCCAGCAGGTACAACCAGAACACTGAAGCTTTCTTT.

This clonotype has more than one count but fewer than ten. The rearrangement uses TRBV6-2 or TRBV6-3 and TRBJ1-2; D remains ambiguous. CDR1 and CDR2 from the germline V gene are MNHEY and SVGEGT. This CDR3 spans 13 amino acids. Trimming cost V 1 base and J 5 bases, with 8 bases left between them. In DNA form, the CDR3 reads TGTGCCAGCAGTTACTTCGACCGGTATGGCTACACCTTC. Amino acid sequence: CASSYFDRYGYTF.

There are many counts of this clonotype. The V call is TRBV14, the J call TRBJ2-7, with TRBD2 matching over 8 bases. Germline V gives CDR1 SGHDN, CDR2 FVKESK. Trimming at V came to 4 bases and at J to 6 bases, leaving 20 bases not matched to a gene. The CDR3 is made up of 18 amino acids. The CDR3 sequence: CASSPLFTRAGTSLEQYF. Here the CDR3 DNA reads TGTGCCAGCAGCCCACTATTTACACGCGCCGGGACTAGTCTCGAGCAGTACTTC.

The rearrangement links TRBV7-9 to TRBJ1-1; D ambiguous. CDR1 and CDR2 (germline): SEHNR, FQNEAQ (reference sequence). This CDR3 is 14 amino acids long. V shed 2 bases and J shed 4 bases, with 11 bases lying between them. The CDR3 protein is CASSLRRERTEAFF. Here the CDR3 DNA reads TGTGCCAGCAGCTTACGGCGGGAGCGCACTGAAGCTTTCTTT.

This clonotype was counted a few times. The chain couples TRBV29-1 to TRBJ2-7; D gene uncertain. The CDR3 is made up of 14 amino acids. The V and J ends lost 5 bases and 0 bases respectively, with 14 bases between them. Germline loops: CDR1 SQVTM, CDR2 ANQGSEA. CDR3 region: CSVYLRTNSYEQYF. CDR3 sequence (DNA): TGCAGCGTTTATCTTAGAACAAACTCCTACGAGCAGTACTTC.

The V and J genes are TRBV19 and TRBJ2-1; D call uncertain. The CDR3 runs 15 residues. V lost 1 base to trimming and J lost 3 bases, with 10 bases between them. Germline CDR1 is LNHDA and CDR2 is SQIVND (reference sequence). As DNA, the CDR3 is TGTGCCAGTAGTATAGGGCATGCCAACTACAATGAGCAGTTCTTC. Its protein is CASSIGHANYNEQFF. Looking up the rest from reference TRBV19 and TRBJ2-1 gives the full variable domain: DGGITQSPKYLFRKEGQNVTLSCEQNLNHDAMYWYRQDPGQGLRLIYYSQIVNDFQKGDIAEGYSVSREKKESFPLTVTSAQKNPTAFYLCASSIGHANYNEQFFGPGTRLTVL.

This clonotype occurred a few times. J is TRBJ2-7 and V is TRBV2, with TRBD1 identical over 9 bases. In germline, CDR1 is SNHLY, CDR2 FYNNEI. The V segment lost 8 bases and the J segment 2 bases; nucleotides outside the gene matches: 10. The CDR3 loop spans 15 amino acids. The CDR3 protein is CASGAQGDRAYEQYF. The DNA of the CDR3 is TGTGCCAGCGGGGCCCAGGGGGACAGGGCCTACGAGCAGTACTTC. The complete variable domain, with remaining parts taken from reference TRBV2 and TRBJ2-7, reads EPEVTQTPSHQVTQMGQEVILRCVPISNHLYFYWYRQILGQKVEFLVSFYNNEISEKSEIFDDQFSVERPDGSNFTLKIRSTKLEDSAMYFCASGAQGDRAYEQYFGPGTRLTVT.

J is TRBJ1-1 and V is TRBV27; 8 positions agree with TRBD1. Germline-derived CDR1 and CDR2 are MNHEY and SMNVEV (reference sequence). The CDR3 runs 15 residues. The junction had 5 bases not matched to a gene; V was cut back by 2 bases and J by 3 bases. The DNA for the CDR3 is TGTGCCAGCAGTTTACAAGGCAGGGGGCACACTGAAGCTTTCTTT. Protein sequence: CASSLQGRGHTEAFF.

Many counts were recorded for this clonotype. The chain links TRBV5-4 to TRBJ2-7; 10 bases match TRBD2. The germline gives CDR1 SGHNT, CDR2 YYREEE (reference sequence). The V gene end was trimmed by 1 base and the J gene end by 3 bases; junction bases not matched to a gene: 1. This CDR3 contains 14 residues. The CDR3 bases are TGTGCCAGCAGCTTGACTAGCGGGGACTACGAGCAGTACTTC. Residues: CASSLTSGDYEQYF.

A word on this clonotype: A much larger clone is a single base away; this may be a read error. The chain uses TRBV5-6 and TRBJ1-1, with a weak D call TRBD1 (6 bases). V was shortened by 4 bases and J by 6 bases, with 13 bases between the two germline ends. The length of the CDR3 is 13 residues. Germline V gene lookup returns CDR1 SGHDT and CDR2 YYEEEE. CDR3 protein: CASSPGGPAEAFF. CDR3 coding DNA: TGTGCCAGCAGCCCGGGGGGGCCGGCTGAAGCTTTCTTT.

The rearrangement uses TRBV11-2 and TRBJ2-3; maybe TRBD2 (6 bases). Trimming took 5 bases from V and 0 from J, leaving 15 bases between them. This CDR3 is 16 amino acids long. The germline V gene has CDR1 SGHAT and CDR2 FQNNGV. The CDR3 loop reads CASSLFGRGSTDTQYF. CDR3 coding DNA: TGTGCCAGCAGCCTTTTCGGGCGGGGCAGCACAGATACGCAGTATTTT.

This clonotype has only a few counts. This rearrangement joins TRBV20-1 to TRBJ2-1; 9 nucleotides agree with TRBD1. Trimming cost V 3 bases and J 9 bases; bases outside gene matches: 6. Germline values: CDR1 DFQATT, CDR2 SNEGSKA (reference sequence). The CDR3 sequence is 13 residues long. The CDR3 bases are TGCAGTGCTAGTCTGACAGGGGGAGGTGAGCAGTTCTTC. As protein: CSASLTGGGEQFF.

This clonotype was detected many times. The V call is TRBV20-1, the J call TRBJ2-3, with TRBD2 identical over 9 bases. CDR1 DFQATT and CDR2 SNEGSKA come from the germline V gene (reference sequence). CDR3 length equals 13 residues. With 6 bases clipped from V and 4 bases from J, the junction kept 5 bases outside the gene matches. CDR3 sequence: CSAQREAPDTQYF. CDR3 DNA: TGCAGTGCCCAGCGGGAGGCCCCAGATACGCAGTATTTT.

The chain recombines TRBV7-9 with TRBJ1-1; D uncertain. CDR1 and CDR2 from the germline V gene are SEHNR and FQNEAQ (reference sequence). This CDR3 spans 18 amino acids. With 1 base removed from V and 0 bases from J, the gap between germline ends came to 18 bases. CDR3 protein: CASSLGTPWGIMNTEAFF. The CDR3 DNA is TGTGCCAGCAGCTTAGGGACGCCCTGGGGAATAATGAACACTGAAGCTTTCTTT.

Details on this clonotype: The junction does not match germline at one end; this may be a read error. The chain has TRBV4-3 and TRBJ1-5, with D unclear. Germline V CDR1 and CDR2: LGHNA, YSLEER. This CDR3 spans 14 amino acids. CDR3 nucleotides: TGCGCCAGCTGCCAAGCGGCAGGCAATCAGCCCCAGCATTTT. It encodes CASCQAAGNQPQHF.

The chain employs TRBV11-1 and TRBJ2-3; unclear D gene. The CDR3 runs 13 residues. V lost 5 bases and J lost 10, with 16 bases in between. Germline CDR1 and CDR2: SGHAT and FQDESV (reference sequence). In DNA, the CDR3 is TGTGCCAGCAGCGCAAACAACTACTACTCGCAGTATTTT. Translating gives CASSANNYYSQYF.

V usage is TRBV3-1 and J usage is TRBJ2-1, with TRBD2 identical over 9 bases. The CDR3 extends over 14 amino acids. With 1 base clipped from V and 9 bases from J, the junction kept 4 bases outside the gene matches. The V gene's germline CDR1 is LGHDT and CDR2 YNNKEL (reference sequence). The DNA of the CDR3 is TGTGCCAGCAGCCAAGGCGGGAGGGCGCCTGAGCAGTTCTTC. Protein product: CASSQGGRAPEQFF.

In regard to this clonotype: Just one base apart from a much larger clone, this may be a read error. This chain links TRBV27 with TRBJ1-5, with D unresolved. V shed 2 bases and J shed 2 bases, with 7 bases lying between them. Per the germline V gene, CDR1 is MNHEY and CDR2 is SMNVEV (reference sequence). This CDR3 contains 14 residues. The CDR3 DNA reads as TGTGCCAGCAGTTTAATCGGGGGCAATCAGCCCCAGCATTTT. Protein sequence: CASSLIGGNQPQHF.

This clonotype has a handful of counts. This clone may be a read error of a much larger clone one base away. The V call is TRBV28, the J call TRBJ2-6; tentatively, D is TRBD1 (5 bases). The germline V gene has CDR1 MDHEN and CDR2 SYDVKM. The CDR3 sequence is 14 residues long. The CDR3 nucleotides are TGTGCCAGCAGGTCCGGACCTGGGGCCAGCGTCCTGACTTTC. Its translation is CASRSGPGASVLTF.

The CDR3, as DNA: TGTGCCATCACAGGGGATGGTGGAAACACCATATATTTT. The encoded protein is CAITGDGGNTIYF. The chain uses TRBV19 and TRBJ1-3, with 7 positions matching TRBD1. V gave up 10 bases and J gave up 3 bases; unmatched junction bases: 6. Germline CDR1 reads LNHDA; CDR2 reads SQIVND (reference sequence). This CDR3 has 13 amino acids.

V and J are TRBV13 and TRBJ1-1; no firm D call. Trimming pared 1 base from V and 3 bases from J, leaving 15 bases between. The germline gives CDR1 PRHDT, CDR2 FYEKMQ (reference sequence). The CDR3 loop spans 16 amino acids. CDR3 in amino acids: CASSLELPTLDTEAFF. DNA for the CDR3: TGTGCCAGCAGCTTAGAGCTTCCAACCTTGGACACTGAAGCTTTCTTT. Combining the CDR3 with reference TRBV13 and TRBJ1-1 gives the whole variable domain AAGVIQSPRHLIKEKRETATLKCYPIPRHDTVYWYQQGPGQDPQFLISFYEKMQSDKGSIPDRFSAQQFSDYHSELNMSSLELGDSALYFCASSLELPTLDTEAFFGQGTRLTVV.

The chain employs TRBV4-1 and TRBJ2-7; D is unclear. Germline CDR1 and CDR2: MGHRA and YSYEKL. The CDR3 consists of 11 residues. V shed 0 bases and J shed 8 bases, with 5 bases lying between them. The CDR3 is CASSQDGQQYF. As DNA, the CDR3 is TGCGCCAGCAGCCAAGATGGGCAGCAGTACTTC.

This clonotype was observed a handful of times. The V gene is TRBV27, the J gene TRBJ2-4; 12 bases align to TRBD1. CDR3 length: 16 amino acids. V lost 5 bases, J lost 5 bases, and 7 bases stayed unmatched. CDR1 and CDR2 (germline): MNHEY, SMNVEV (reference sequence). The CDR3 bases are TGTGCCAGCAGTCTTGGGACAGGGGGCTTCCAAAACATTCAGTACTTC. Translated, it gives CASSLGTGGFQNIQYF.

A few counts support this clonotype. The chain is built from TRBV21-1 and TRBJ2-6; the table calls TRBD1, which could not be checked here. TRBV21-1 is tagged as a pseudogene. The CDR3 contains 17 residues. CDR3 nucleotide sequence: TGTGCCAGCAGTAAGGGACAGGAGATCTCTGGGGCCAACGTCCTGACTTTC. Its protein product is CASSKGQEISGANVLTF.

The chain recombines TRBV20-1 with TRBJ2-3, with 12 bases identical to TRBD2. V shed 1 base, J shed 0 bases, and the junction held 5 bases outside the gene matches. The CDR3 covers 17 residues. The V gene's germline CDR1 is DFQATT and CDR2 SNEGSKA (reference sequence). The CDR3 sequence: CSARGLAGGSSTDTQYF. The CDR3 region has the DNA TGCAGTGCTAGAGGGCTAGCGGGAGGGTCTAGCACAGATACGCAGTATTTT.